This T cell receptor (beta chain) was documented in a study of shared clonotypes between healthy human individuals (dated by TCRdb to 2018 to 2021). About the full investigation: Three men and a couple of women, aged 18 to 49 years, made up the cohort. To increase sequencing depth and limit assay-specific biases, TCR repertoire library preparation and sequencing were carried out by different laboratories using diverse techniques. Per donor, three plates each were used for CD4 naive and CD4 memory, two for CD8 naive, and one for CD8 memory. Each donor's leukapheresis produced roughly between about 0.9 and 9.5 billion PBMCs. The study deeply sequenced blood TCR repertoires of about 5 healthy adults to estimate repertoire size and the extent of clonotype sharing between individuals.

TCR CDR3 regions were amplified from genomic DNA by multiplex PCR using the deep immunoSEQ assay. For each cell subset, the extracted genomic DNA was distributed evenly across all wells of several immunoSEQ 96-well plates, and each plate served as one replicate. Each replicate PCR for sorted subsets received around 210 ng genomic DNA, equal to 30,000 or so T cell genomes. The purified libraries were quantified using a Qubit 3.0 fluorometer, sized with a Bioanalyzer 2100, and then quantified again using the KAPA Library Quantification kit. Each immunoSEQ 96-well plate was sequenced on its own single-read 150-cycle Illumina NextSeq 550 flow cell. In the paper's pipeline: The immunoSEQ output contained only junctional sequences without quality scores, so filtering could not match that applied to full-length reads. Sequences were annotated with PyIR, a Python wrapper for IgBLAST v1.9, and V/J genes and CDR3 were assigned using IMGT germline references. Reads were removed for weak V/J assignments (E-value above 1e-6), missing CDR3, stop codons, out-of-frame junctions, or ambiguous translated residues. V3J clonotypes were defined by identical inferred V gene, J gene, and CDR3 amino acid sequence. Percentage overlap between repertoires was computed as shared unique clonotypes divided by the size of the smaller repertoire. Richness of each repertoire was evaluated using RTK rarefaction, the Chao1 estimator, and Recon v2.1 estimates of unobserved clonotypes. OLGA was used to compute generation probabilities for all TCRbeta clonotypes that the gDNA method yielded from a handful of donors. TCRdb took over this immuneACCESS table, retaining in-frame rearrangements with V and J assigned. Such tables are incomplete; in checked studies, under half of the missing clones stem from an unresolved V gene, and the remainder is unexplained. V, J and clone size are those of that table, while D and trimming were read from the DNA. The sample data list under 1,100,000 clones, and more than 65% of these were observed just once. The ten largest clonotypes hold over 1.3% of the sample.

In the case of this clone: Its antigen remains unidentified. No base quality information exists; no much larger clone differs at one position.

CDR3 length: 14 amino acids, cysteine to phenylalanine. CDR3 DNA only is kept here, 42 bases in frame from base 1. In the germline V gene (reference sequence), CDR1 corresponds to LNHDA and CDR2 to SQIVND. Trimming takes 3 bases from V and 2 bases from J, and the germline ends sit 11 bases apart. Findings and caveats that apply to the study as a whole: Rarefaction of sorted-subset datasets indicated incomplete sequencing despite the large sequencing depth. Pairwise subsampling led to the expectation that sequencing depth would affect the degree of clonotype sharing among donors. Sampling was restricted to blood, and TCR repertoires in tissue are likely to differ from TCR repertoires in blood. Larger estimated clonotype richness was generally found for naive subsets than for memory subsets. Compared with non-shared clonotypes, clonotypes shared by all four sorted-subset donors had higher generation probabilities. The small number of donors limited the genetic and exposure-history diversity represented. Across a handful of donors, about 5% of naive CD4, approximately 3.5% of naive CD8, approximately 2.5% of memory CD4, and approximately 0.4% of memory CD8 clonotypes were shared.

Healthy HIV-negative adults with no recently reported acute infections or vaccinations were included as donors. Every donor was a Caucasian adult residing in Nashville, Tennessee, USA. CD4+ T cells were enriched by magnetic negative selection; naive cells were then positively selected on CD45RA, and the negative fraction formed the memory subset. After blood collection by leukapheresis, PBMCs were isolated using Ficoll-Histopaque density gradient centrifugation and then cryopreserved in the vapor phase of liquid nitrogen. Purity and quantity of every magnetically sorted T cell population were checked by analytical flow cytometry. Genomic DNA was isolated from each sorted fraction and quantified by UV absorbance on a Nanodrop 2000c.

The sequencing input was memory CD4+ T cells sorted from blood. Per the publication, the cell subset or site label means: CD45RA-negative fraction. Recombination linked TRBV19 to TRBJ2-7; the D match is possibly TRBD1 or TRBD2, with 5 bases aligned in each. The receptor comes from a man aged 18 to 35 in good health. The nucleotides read TGTGCCAGTAGTATCGAGGGGTCCACCTACGAGCAGTACTTC. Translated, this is CASSIEGSTYEQYF.